The sequence of this T cell receptor beta chain was determined in a study of brain T cells in children with intractable seizures. The CDR3 covers 18 residues. The junction had 14 bases not matched to a gene; V was cut back by 4 bases and J by 3 bases. Germline assignment: CDR1 SNHLY and CDR2 FYNNEI. Time point described: blood from clinic visit 5 months post-surgery; TSC patient then seizure free. Data came from immunoSEQ multiplex PCR; TCRdb stores just in-frame clones and leaves some out. This table has 340,000 or so clones, approximately 93% appearing once. The chain combines TRBV2 with TRBJ2-1, with 8 bases aligning to TRBD1. The sequenced sample was peripheral blood, obtained 5 to 6 months after surgery. This clonotype was sampled from a boy less than two years old with tuberous sclerosis and intractable seizures. The CDR3 DNA reads as TGTGCCAGCAGTGCAATAACCGGGACAGGATTCGACTACAATGAGCAGTTCTTC. Its translation is CASSAITGTGFDYNEQFF.